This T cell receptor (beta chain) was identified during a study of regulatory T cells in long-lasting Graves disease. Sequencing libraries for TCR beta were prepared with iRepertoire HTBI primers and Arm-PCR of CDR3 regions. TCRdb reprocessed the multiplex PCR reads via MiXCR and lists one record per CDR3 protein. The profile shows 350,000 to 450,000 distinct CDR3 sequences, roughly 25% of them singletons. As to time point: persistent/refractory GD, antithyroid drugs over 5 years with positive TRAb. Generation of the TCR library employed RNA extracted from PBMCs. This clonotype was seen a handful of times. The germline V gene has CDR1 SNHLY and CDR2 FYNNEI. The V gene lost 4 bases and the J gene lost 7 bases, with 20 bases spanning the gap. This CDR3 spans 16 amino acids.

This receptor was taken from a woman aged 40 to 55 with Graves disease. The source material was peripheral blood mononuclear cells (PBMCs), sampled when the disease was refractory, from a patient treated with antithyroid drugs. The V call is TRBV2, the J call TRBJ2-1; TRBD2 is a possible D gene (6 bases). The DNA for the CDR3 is TGTGCCAGCAGTGGGAACCGGGACTTTCGTTATAATGAGCAGTTCTTC. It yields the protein CASSGNRDFRYNEQFF.